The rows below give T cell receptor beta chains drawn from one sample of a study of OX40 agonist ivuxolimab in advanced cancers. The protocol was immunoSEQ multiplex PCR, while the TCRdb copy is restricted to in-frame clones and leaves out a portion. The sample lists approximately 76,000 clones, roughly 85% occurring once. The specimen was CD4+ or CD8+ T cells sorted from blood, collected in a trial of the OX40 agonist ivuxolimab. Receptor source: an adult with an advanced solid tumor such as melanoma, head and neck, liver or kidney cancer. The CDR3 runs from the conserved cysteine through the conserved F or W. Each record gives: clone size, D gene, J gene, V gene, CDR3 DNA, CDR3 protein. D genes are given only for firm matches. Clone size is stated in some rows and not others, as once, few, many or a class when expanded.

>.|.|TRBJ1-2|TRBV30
TGTGCCTGGACTTTAGGGGGGAATGGCTACACCTTC
CAWTLGGNGYTF
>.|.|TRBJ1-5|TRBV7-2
TGTGCCAGCAGCTTAGCAGGGATTGGTCAGCCCCAGCATTTT
CASSLAGIGQPQHF
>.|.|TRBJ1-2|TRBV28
TGTGCCAGCAGTCTCAGGCCACAGGATCATGGCTACACCTTC
CASSLRPQDHGYTF
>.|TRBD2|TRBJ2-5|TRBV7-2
TGTGCCAGCAGCTTAGGCGGAGGGAGGGCAGAGACCCAGTACTTC
CASSLGGGRAETQYF
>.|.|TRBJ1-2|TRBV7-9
TGTGCCAGCAGCTTAGCTGGCATCTATGGCTACACCTTC
CASSLAGIYGYTF
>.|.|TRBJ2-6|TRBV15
TGTGCCACCAGCAGAGGAAACTCTGGGGCCAACGTCCTGACTTTC
CATSRGNSGANVLTF
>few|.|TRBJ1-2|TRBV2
TGTGCCAGCAGTGAAGGGGGTGGCTACACCTTC
CASSEGGGYTF
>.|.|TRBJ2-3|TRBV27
TGTGCCAGCACCGAGGGATTGGGAACGCAGTATTTT
CASTEGLGTQYF
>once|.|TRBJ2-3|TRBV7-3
TGTGCCAGCGGGGGGGGCCCTAGCACAGATACGCAGTATTTT
CASGGGPSTDTQYF
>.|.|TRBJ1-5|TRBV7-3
TGTGCCAGCAGCTACCAGGGGCTTAGCAATCAGCCCCAGCATTTT
CASSYQGLSNQPQHF
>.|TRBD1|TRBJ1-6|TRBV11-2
TGTGCCAGCAGCTTAACCGGGACAGGGATTATAGGTTCACCCCTCCACTTT
CASSLTGTGIIGSPLHF
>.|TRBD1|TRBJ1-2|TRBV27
TGTGCCAGCCGTTCCGGGACAGCATATAACTATGGCTACACCTTC
CASRSGTAYNYGYTF
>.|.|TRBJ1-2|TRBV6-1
TGTGCCAGCAGTCCTGGGCAGGACTATGGCTACACCTTC
CASSPGQDYGYTF
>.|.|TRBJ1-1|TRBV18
TGTGCCAGCTCACCGAATGAGGGGGGCTCCGCTGAAGCTTTCTTT
CASSPNEGGSAEAFF
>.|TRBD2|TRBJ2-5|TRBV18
TGTGCCAGCTCACCCAAGTCTAGCGGGGGGGCCGGAGAGACCCAGTACTTC
CASSPKSSGGAGETQYF
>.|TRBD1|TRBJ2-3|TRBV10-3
TGTCCCGAGACAGGGACGGATACGCAGTATTTT
CPETGTDTQYF
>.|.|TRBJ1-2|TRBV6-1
TGTGCCAGCAGTCTCTCTCAGACAGGTGTGGGCTACACCTTC
CASSLSQTGVGYTF
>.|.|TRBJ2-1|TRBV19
TGTGCCAGTAGTATAGGCTTCGGGCCCAATGAGCAGTTCTTC
CASSIGFGPNEQFF
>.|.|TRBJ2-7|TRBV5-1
TGCGCCAGCAACGGAGGGGAGAGAGCCTACGAGCAGTACTTC
CASNGGERAYEQYF
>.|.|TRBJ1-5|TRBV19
TGTGCCAGTGTATCGTTGGGGGCGAATCAGCCCCAGCATTTT
CASVSLGANQPQHF
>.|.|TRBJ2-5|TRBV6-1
TGTGCCAGCAGTCCCAAGGGGCCGGGGGAAGAGACCCAGTACTTC
CASSPKGPGEETQYF
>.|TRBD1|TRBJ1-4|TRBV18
TGTGCCAGCTCACCTCGACAGGGAAAGCAGGAAAAACTGTTTTTT
CASSPRQGKQEKLFF
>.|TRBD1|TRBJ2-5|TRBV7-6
TGTGCCAGCAGCCGTACCGGGACAGGGCTCCAAGAGACCCAGTACTTC
CASSRTGTGLQETQYF
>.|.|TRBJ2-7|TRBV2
TGTGCCAGCAGTACTTACCGGGGCTACGAGCAGTACTTC
CASSTYRGYEQYF
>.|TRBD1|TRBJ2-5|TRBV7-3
TGTGCCAGCAGCCCAACCCGGGACAGGGTTACCGAAGAGACCCAGTACTTC
CASSPTRDRVTEETQYF